Each of the 8 T cell receptor beta chains below was sequenced from the same sample in a study of shared clonotypes between healthy human individuals. Profiling relied on immunoSEQ multiplex PCR, and the TCRdb table lists in-frame clones only, not all of them. Of more than 2 million clones in the sample, about 95% were seen once. The naive CD8 population came from CD45RO-negative cells selected for CCR7, without terminally differentiated effector memory CD45RA+ cells. Sequencing was done on a sample of naive CD8+ T cells sorted from blood. Source of these receptors: a man aged 18 to 30 in good health.

As for this clone: Other DNA variants within this sample encode the same CDR3. V is TRBV27 and J is TRBJ1-1, with D possibly TRBD1 on 6 matching bases. The CDR3 loop spans 14 amino acids. Germline values: CDR1 MNHEY, CDR2 SMNVEV (reference sequence). The V and J ends lost 5 bases and 0 bases respectively, with 10 bases between them. In nucleotides, the CDR3 is TGTGCCAGCAGTCCGACAGGAATGAACACTGAAGCTTTCTTT. Translated, it gives CASSPTGMNTEAFF.

This chain uses TRBV5-6 with TRBJ2-3; D might be TRBD1 or TRBD2, each matching 5 bases. The CDR3 extends over 15 amino acids. Trimming removed 3 bases at V and 3 bases at J, with 14 bases between. Germline V CDR1 and CDR2: SGHDT, YYEEEE. CDR3 sequence: CASSWAGAGTDTQYF. The CDR3 DNA reads as TGTGCCAGCAGCTGGGCCGGGGCAGGTACAGATACGCAGTATTTT.

CDR3 amino acids: CASGGNPTDTQYF. In nucleotides, the CDR3 is TGTGCCAGTGGAGGGAATCCCACAGATACGCAGTATTTT. This chain uses TRBV19 with TRBJ2-3, with TRBD2 as a possible D gene (6 bases). Trimming shortened V by 8 bases and J by 2 bases, and 11 bases separated the two germline ends. CDR3 length equals 13 residues. CDR1 and CDR2 from the germline V gene are LNHDA and SQIVND (reference sequence).

The rearrangement uses TRBV6-6 and TRBJ1-2, with D maybe TRBD1 (5 bases). Trimming cost V 5 bases and J 8 bases, with 21 bases left between them. This CDR3 is 15 amino acids long. The germline V gene has CDR1 MNHNY and CDR2 SVGAGI (reference sequence). The DNA of the CDR3 is TGTGCCAGCAGTCTGGGAGGGCGGGGGGAGTTAGGCTACACCTTC. Protein sequence: CASSLGGRGELGYTF.

The chain has TRBV6-4 and TRBJ2-1; 7 nucleotides line up with TRBD2. The trim removed 4 bases at V and 4 bases at J, leaving 4 bases unmatched. CDR1 is MRHNA and CDR2 is SNTAGT in the germline V gene. There are 14 residues in the CDR3. The CDR3 DNA follows: TGTGCCAGCAGTGGTGGGGGGGATTACAATGAGCAGTTCTTC. Translation gives CASSGGGDYNEQFF.

This clone has a single count. Different DNA sequences within this sample yield the same CDR3. The J gene is TRBJ2-1, the V gene TRBV7-2; 8 bases agree with TRBD2. Germline V CDR1 and CDR2: SGHTA, FQGNSA. The junction had 5 bases not matched to a gene; V was cut back by 1 base and J by 6 bases. The CDR3 is made up of 15 amino acids. CDR3 residues: CASSLGTGGGNEQFF. The CDR3 bases are TGTGCCAGCAGCTTAGGAACGGGAGGGGGCAATGAGCAGTTCTTC.

The gene calls are TRBV10-3 and TRBJ2-7; 7 nucleotides align to TRBD1. Trimming at V came to 3 bases and at J to 3 bases, leaving 14 bases not matched to a gene. Germline values: CDR1 ENHRY, CDR2 SYGVKD. The CDR3 contains 17 residues. The CDR3 DNA is TGTGCCATCAGTGACCTATTTGGGCAGGGGGAAGTCTACGAGCAGTACTTC. The encoded protein is CAISDLFGQGEVYEQYF.

The gene calls are TRBV18 and TRBJ2-7, with TRBD1 identical over 9 bases. Germline CDR1 and CDR2: KGHSH and LQKENI. CDR3 length: 15 residues. The V and J ends lost 6 bases and 5 bases, in that order; junction bases with no gene match: 11. In DNA, the CDR3 is TGTGCCAGCTCGGGGGGACAGGGCGTCGGGGACGAGCAGTACTTC. Translating gives CASSGGQGVGDEQYF.